What follows is one TCR beta chain and its context. This entry is derived from a study of blood T cells in healthy people across ages. Sample-barcoded 5' priming and a J-beta primer mix drove a second PCR of roughly 7 to 11 cycles. TCRdb fed the 5' RACE reads into MiXCR, producing one record per CDR3 protein. The sample comprises roughly 800,000 distinct CDR3 sequences, around 25% of which are singletons, and under 10% rests with the top ten. Caucasian, healthy and from Russia, the donors were aged between roughly 6 and 95. Germline V lookup: CDR1 SGHTA, CDR2 FQGNSA. J was trimmed by 2 bases and V by 7 bases; bases with no gene match: 10. CDR3 size: 15 residues. These same records also appear under a second study, on T cells of mothers and their children. That paper notes: Each child contributed about 3 million TCR beta CDR3 reads, while each mother contributed over 10 million.

Sequencing was done on a sample of blood. The chain uses TRBV7-2 and TRBJ2-5; 7 positions agree with TRBD2. The receptor was isolated from a boy between 5 and 17 years old in good health. The CDR3: CASTPFGGSQETQYF. DNA for the CDR3: TGTGCCAGCACCCCTTTCGGGGGGTCACAAGAGACCCAGTACTTC.